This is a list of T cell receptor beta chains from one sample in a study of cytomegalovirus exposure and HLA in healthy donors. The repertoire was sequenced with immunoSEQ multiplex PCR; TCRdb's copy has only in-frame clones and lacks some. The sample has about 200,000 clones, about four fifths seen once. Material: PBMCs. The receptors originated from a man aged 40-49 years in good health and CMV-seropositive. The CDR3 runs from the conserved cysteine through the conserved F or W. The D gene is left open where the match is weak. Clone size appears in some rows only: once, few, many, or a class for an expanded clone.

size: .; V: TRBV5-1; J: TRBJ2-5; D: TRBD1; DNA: TGCGCCAGCAGCTTGCAGGGGGCCCCCCCCCAAGAGACCCAGTACTTC; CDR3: CASSLQGAPPQETQYF
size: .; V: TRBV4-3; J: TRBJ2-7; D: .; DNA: TGCGCCAGCAGCCAAGATCGTTTTGGCAGCTCCTACGAGCAGTACTTC; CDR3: CASSQDRFGSSYEQYF
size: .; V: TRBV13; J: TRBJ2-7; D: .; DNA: TGTGCCAGCAGTTTAGGGCGGGGGCCGGCCTACGAGCAGTACTTC; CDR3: CASSLGRGPAYEQYF
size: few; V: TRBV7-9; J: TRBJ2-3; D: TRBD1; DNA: TGTGCCAGCAGCCCGGACAGGGGCGAGGGAGATACGCAGTATTTT; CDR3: CASSPDRGEGDTQYF
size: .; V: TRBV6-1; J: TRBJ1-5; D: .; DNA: TGTGCCAGCAGTGTCACGGGAGATAGCAATCAGCCCCAGCATTTT; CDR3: CASSVTGDSNQPQHF
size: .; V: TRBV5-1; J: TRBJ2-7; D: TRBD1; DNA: TGCGCCAGCAGCTGGGACAGGGGGCTCGACGAGCAGTACTTC; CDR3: CASSWDRGLDEQYF
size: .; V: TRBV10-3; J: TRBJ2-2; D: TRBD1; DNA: TGTGCCATCAGTGCGGATGGGACAGCGAACACCGGGGAGCTGTTTTTT; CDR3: CAISADGTANTGELFF
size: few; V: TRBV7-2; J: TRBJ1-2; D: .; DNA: TGTGCCAGCAGCTTACCTCCGGCAGGGGTTGGCTACACCTTC; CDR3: CASSLPPAGVGYTF
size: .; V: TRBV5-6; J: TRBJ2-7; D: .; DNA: TGTGCCAGCAGCCCTGGAGGGGTCCCCTACGAGCAGTACTTC; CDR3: CASSPGGVPYEQYF
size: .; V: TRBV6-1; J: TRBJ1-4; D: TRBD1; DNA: TGTGCCAGCAGACAGGGGGGGCTTCGGGAAAAACTGTTTTTT; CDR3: CASRQGGLREKLFF
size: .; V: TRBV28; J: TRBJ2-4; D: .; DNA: TGTGCCAGCAGTTTTAATCTAGCCAAAAACATTCAGTACTTC; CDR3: CASSFNLAKNIQYF
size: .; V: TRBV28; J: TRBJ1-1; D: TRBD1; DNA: TGTGCCAGCAGATCGCCGCCGGGACAGGGGGGGAACACTGAAGCTTTCTTT; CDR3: CASRSPPGQGGNTEAFF
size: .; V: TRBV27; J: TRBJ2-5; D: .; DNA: TGTGCCAGCAGTTTATCCGACCTGAGGGGGGAGACCCAGTACTTC; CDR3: CASSLSDLRGETQYF
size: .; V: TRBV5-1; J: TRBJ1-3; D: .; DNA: TGCGCCAGCCACCCGGGGTTAGGTGGCACCATATATTTT; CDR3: CASHPGLGGTIYF
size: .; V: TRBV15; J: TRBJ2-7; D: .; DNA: TGTGCCACCAGCAGAGATGCCGTGAGGAATCGCCCGGACTCCTACGAGCAGTACTTC; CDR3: CATSRDAVRNRPDSYEQYF
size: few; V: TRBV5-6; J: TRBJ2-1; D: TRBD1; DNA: TGTGCCAGCAGCCGACAGGGGTACAATGAGCAGTTCTTC; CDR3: CASSRQGYNEQFF
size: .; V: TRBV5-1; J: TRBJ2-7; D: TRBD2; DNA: TGCGCCAGCAGCTTAGGGACTAGCGGGAGGAGCTCCTACGAGCAGTACTTC; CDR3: CASSLGTSGRSSYEQYF
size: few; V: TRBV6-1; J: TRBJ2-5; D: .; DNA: TGTGCCAGCAGTGAGGACCTTTCGCAGGGAATCGCGTTAGAGACCCAGTACTTC; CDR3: CASSEDLSQGIALETQYF
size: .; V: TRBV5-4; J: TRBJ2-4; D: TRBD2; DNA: TGTGCCAGCAGCTCCTTCAGGGAGGGGAAAAACATTCAGTACTTC; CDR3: CASSSFREGKNIQYF
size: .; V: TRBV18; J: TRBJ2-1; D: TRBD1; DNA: TGTGCCAGCTCACAACAGGACAGGACCAATGAGCAGTTCTTC; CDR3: CASSQQDRTNEQFF
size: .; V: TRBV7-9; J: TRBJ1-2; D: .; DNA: TGTGCCAGCAGCTCCCAGGGTAACTATGGCTACACCTTC; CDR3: CASSSQGNYGYTF
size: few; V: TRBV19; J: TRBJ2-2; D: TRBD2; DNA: TGTGCCAGTAGGGTAGCGGGCACCGGGGAGCTGTTTTTT; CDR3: CASRVAGTGELFF
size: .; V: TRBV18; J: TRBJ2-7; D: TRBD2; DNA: TGTGCCAGCTCATCCGAGTGGGCGGGGGGACGATACTACGAGCAGTACTTC; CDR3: CASSSEWAGGRYYEQYF
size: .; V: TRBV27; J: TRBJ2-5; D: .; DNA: TGTGCCAGCAGCCCCGGTTGGGCGGGCGACGATATGGCCCAGTACTTC; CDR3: CASSPGWAGDDMAQYF
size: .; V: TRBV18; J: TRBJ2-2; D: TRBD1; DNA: TGTGCCAGCTCACCCGGACAGGGAGACACCGGGGAGCTGTTTTTT; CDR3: CASSPGQGDTGELFF
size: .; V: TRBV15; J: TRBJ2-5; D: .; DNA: TGTGCCACCAGCAGAGATCGGGTAGGAGGAATAGAGACCCAGTACTTC; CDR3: CATSRDRVGGIETQYF
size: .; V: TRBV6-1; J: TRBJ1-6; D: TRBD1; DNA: TGTGCCAGCAGTTCTGGGGCCACAGGGGTTGCCCTCCACTTT; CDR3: CASSSGATGVALHF
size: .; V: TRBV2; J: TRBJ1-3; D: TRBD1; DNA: TGTGCCAGCAGTGCAACAGGGGGCTTTGGAAACACCATATATTTT; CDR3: CASSATGGFGNTIYF
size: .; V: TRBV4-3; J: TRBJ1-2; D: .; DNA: TGCGCCAGCAGCCAGAGAGACAGAGTCCCTGGATATGGCTACACCTTC; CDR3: CASSQRDRVPGYGYTF
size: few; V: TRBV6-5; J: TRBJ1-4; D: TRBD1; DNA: TGTGCCAGCAGTTATTGGGGACAGGGGAAGGAAAAACTGTTTTTT; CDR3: CASSYWGQGKEKLFF
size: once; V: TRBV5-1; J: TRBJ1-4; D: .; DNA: TGCGCCAGCAGCGGCGGAGGTTGGGGTGCTACTGAAAAACTGTTTTTT; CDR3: CASSGGGWGATEKLFF
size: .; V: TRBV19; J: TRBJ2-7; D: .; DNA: TGTGCCAGCCGGGGGGCGACCTACGAGCAGTACTTC; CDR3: CASRGATYEQYF
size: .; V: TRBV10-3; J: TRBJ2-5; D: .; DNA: TGTGCCATCAGTGTCCCGGGAAAAGGAGAGACCCAGTACTTC; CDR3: CAISVPGKGETQYF
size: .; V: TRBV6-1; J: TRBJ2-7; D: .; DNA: TGTGCCAGCACTAACCACTTGACAGGTACCTACGAGCAGTACTTC; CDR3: CASTNHLTGTYEQYF
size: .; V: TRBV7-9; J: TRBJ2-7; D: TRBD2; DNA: TGTGCCAGCAGCCCAAGGACTAGCGGGAGGATCAATCCCTACGAGCAGTACTTC; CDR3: CASSPRTSGRINPYEQYF
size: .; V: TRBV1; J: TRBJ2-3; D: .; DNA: TGCACCAGCAGCCAAAATCGGGGACTAGCGGGGGGGCCTGAAGCAGATACGCAGTATTTT; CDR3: CTSSQNRGLAGGPEADTQYF